This passage covers 15 T cell receptor beta chains from one sample sequenced in a study of T cell responses to AZD1222 COVID-19 vaccine. TCRdb's copy holds only in-frame clones and misses some; the assay was immunoSEQ multiplex PCR. Found here are about 83,000 clones, roughly 90% of them singletons; the top ten hold around 4.5%. Sequencing used peripheral blood, obtained on day 0 of MenACWY control vaccination. These receptors came from an adult in good health.

The DNA of the CDR3 is TGTGCCAGCAGCTTAGTGGTCGGTAGCACAGATACGCAGTATTTT. Its translation is CASSLVVGSTDTQYF. This chain joins TRBV7-2 and TRBJ2-3; D is ambiguous. The germline V gene encodes CDR1 SGHTA and CDR2 FQGNSA. V was cut by 1 base and J by 0 bases, with 8 bases left in between. The CDR3 is 15 residues long.

The CDR3 nucleotides read TGCAGCGTTGAAAACCTGGCCTACGAGCAGTACTTC. Translating gives CSVENLAYEQYF. This chain joins TRBV29-1 and TRBJ2-7; no definite D call. Between the trimmed V and J ends, which lost 2 bases and 2 bases, there was a span of 7 bases. The CDR3 has 12 residues. Germline values: CDR1 SQVTM, CDR2 ANQGSEA.

This chain connects TRBV6-2 or TRBV6-3 to TRBJ1-5; D possibly corresponds to TRBD1 (6 bases). The CDR3 length is 17 residues. The ends were cut back, 5 bases at V and 4 bases at J, with 21 bases in the middle. Per the germline V gene, CDR1 is MNHEY and CDR2 is SVGEGT. DNA for the CDR3: TGTGCCAGCAGTCCACTAAACAGGGAGGCGGGGAATCAGCCCCAGCATTTT. Residues: CASSPLNREAGNQPQHF.

This chain uses TRBV15 with TRBJ1-6; D call uncertain. V dropped 1 base and J dropped 0 bases, with 16 bases sitting between them. CDR1 and CDR2 (germline): LNHNV, YYDKDF (reference sequence). The CDR3 contains 19 residues. Here the CDR3 reads CATSRVEKDVGSYNSPLHF. The DNA of the CDR3 is TGTGCCACCAGCAGAGTGGAGAAGGACGTGGGCTCCTATAATTCACCCCTCCACTTT.

This chain connects TRBV2 to TRBJ2-4; weak D call: TRBD2 (5 bases). Trimming removed 1 base from V and 0 bases from J, with 7 bases in between. CDR1 and CDR2 from the germline V gene are SNHLY and FYNNEI. CDR3 length: 15 amino acids. In nucleotides, the CDR3 is TGTGCCAGCAGTGAAGGGGAGATAGCCAAAAACATTCAGTACTTC. Translation gives CASSEGEIAKNIQYF.

This clone was observed a few times. The rearrangement uses TRBV2 and TRBJ1-2, with 8 bases aligning to TRBD1. This CDR3 has 15 residues. V was clipped by 3 bases and J by 3 bases; unmatched bases: 6. The germline V gene encodes CDR1 SNHLY and CDR2 FYNNEI. DNA of the CDR3: TGTGCCAGCAGTGACTGGGGACAGGATGACTATGGCTACACCTTC. Amino acids: CASSDWGQDDYGYTF. Full variable domain (rest looked up from reference TRBV2 and TRBJ1-2): EPEVTQTPSHQVTQMGQEVILRCVPISNHLYFYWYRQILGQKVEFLVSFYNNEISEKSEIFDDQFSVERPDGSNFTLKIRSTKLEDSAMYFCASSDWGQDDYGYTFGSGTRLTVV.

The rearrangement joins TRBV18 to TRBJ2-3, with D unresolved. The CDR3 covers 17 residues. Looked up from germline, CDR1 is KGHSH and CDR2 is LQKENI. The germline V and J ends were trimmed by 5 bases and 4 bases, with 22 bases remaining between them. DNA for the CDR3: TGTGCCAGCTCAACTGGGAAGACTCCCCGAAAGCCAGATACGCAGTATTTT. Translation: CASSTGKTPRKPDTQYF.

J is TRBJ1-3 and V is TRBV7-2, with unresolved D. The germline CDR1 and CDR2 sequences are SGHTA and FQGNSA. The length of the CDR3 is 15 residues. Trimming pared 5 bases from V and 2 bases from J, leaving 13 bases between. Here the CDR3 reads CASSTRHSPGNTIYF. The CDR3 coding sequence is TGTGCCAGCAGCACCAGACACTCCCCTGGAAACACCATATATTTT.

The V gene is TRBV5-8, the J gene TRBJ2-1; 8 positions agree with TRBD2. The germline V gene encodes CDR1 SGHTS and CDR2 YDEGEE. V dropped 3 bases and J dropped 7; count of bases not matched to a gene: 9. This CDR3 has 15 residues. The CDR3 sequence: CASSSIGGRKNEQFF. The CDR3 DNA follows: TGTGCCAGCAGCTCTATCGGCGGGAGGAAGAATGAGCAGTTCTTC. Combining the CDR3 with reference TRBV5-8 and TRBJ2-1 gives the whole variable domain EAGVTQSPTHLIKTRGQQATLRCSPISGHTSVYWYQQALGLGLQFLLWYDEGEERNRGNFPPRFSGRQFPNYSSELNVNALELEDSALYLCASSSIGGRKNEQFFGPGTRLTVL.

The chain recombines TRBV21-1 with TRBJ1-5; the tabulated D call, TRBD1, remains unverified against the DNA. TRBV21-1 is a pseudogene locus. This CDR3 contains 16 residues. For the CDR3, the DNA is TGTGCCAAGCCCGGGACAGGCTCATATAGCAATCAGCCCCAGCATTTT. This gives the protein CAKPGTGSYSNQPQHF.

This clone occurred once. This rearrangement joins TRBV5-1 to TRBJ1-5, with 10 bases matching TRBD1. The trim removed 4 bases at V and 3 bases at J, leaving 10 bases unmatched. Germline V gives CDR1 SGHRS, CDR2 YFSETQ. The CDR3 consists of 17 residues. The CDR3 bases are TGCGCCAGCAGCCCTGGGACAGGGGTGAGCAACAATCAGCCCCAGCATTTT. This translates into CASSPGTGVSNNQPQHF. Full variable domain (missing parts from reference TRBV5-1 and TRBJ1-5): KAGVTQTPRYLIKTRGQQVTLSCSPISGHRSVSWYQQTPGQGLQFLFEYFSETQRNKGNFPGRFSGRQFSNSRSEMNVSTLELGDSALYLCASSPGTGVSNNQPQHFGDGTRLSIL.

This chain connects TRBV6-5 to TRBJ1-4; maybe TRBD1 (5 bases). The CDR3 covers 14 residues. V was shortened by 5 bases and J by 13 bases, with 20 bases between the two germline ends. Germline-derived CDR1 and CDR2 are MNHEY and SVGAGI. The chain's CDR3 is CASSPGTTKWGLFF. The CDR3, as DNA: TGTGCCAGCAGTCCCGGGACCACGAAATGGGGACTGTTTTTT.

The chain employs TRBV28 and TRBJ1-4; D is perhaps TRBD1 (5 bases). This CDR3 is 16 amino acids long. Germline CDR1 MDHEN, CDR2 SYDVKM. V lost 6 bases and J lost 7, with 21 bases in between. CDR3 residues: CASRSPGMAGTEKLFF. The CDR3 DNA follows: TGTGCCAGCAGGTCCCCCGGAATGGCAGGGACTGAAAAACTGTTTTTT.

The chain employs TRBV18 and TRBJ2-3, with D possibly being TRBD1 (6 bases). The CDR3 length is 17 residues. Per germline, CDR1 KGHSH and CDR2 LQKENI. V gave up 3 bases and J gave up 0 bases, with 16 bases separating them. CDR3 region: CASSPRQQGSSTDTQYF. Here the CDR3 DNA reads TGTGCCAGCTCACCTCGTCAACAGGGATCCAGCACAGATACGCAGTATTTT.

The V and J genes are TRBV7-8 and TRBJ2-7; 8 positions agree with TRBD1. The junction had 2 bases not matched to a gene; V was cut back by 1 base and J by 3 bases. The length of the CDR3 is 14 residues. The germline gives CDR1 SGHVS, CDR2 FQNEAQ. The CDR3 DNA is TGTGCCAGCAGCTTAGAAGGACAGGGCTACGAGCAGTACTTC. Residues: CASSLEGQGYEQYF.